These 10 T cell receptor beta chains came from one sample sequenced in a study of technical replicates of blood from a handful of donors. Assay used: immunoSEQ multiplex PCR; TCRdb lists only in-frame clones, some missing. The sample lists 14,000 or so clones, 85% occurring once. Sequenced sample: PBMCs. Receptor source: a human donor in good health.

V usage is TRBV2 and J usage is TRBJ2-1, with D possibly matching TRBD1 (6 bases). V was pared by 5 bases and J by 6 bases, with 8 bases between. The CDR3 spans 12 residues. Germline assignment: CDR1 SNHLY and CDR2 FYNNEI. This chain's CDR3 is CASSSDSNEQFF. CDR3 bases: TGTGCCAGCAGTTCGGACAGCAATGAGCAGTTCTTC.

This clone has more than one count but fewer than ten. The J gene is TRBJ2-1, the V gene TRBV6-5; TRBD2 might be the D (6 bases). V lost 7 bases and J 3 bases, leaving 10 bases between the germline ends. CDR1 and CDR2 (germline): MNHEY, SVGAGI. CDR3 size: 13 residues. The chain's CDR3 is CASKTGDYNEQFF. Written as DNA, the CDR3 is TGTGCCAGCAAAACGGGAGACTACAATGAGCAGTTCTTC.

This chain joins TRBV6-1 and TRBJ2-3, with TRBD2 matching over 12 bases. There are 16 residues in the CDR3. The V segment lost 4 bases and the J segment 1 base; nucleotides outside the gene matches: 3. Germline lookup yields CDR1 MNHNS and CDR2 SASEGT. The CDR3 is CASSVTSGSGTDTQYF. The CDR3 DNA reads TGTGCCAGCAGTGTGACTAGCGGGAGTGGCACAGATACGCAGTATTTT.

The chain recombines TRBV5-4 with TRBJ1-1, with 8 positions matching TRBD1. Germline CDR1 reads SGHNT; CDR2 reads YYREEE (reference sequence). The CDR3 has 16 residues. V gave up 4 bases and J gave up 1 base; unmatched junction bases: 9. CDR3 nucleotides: TGTGCCAGCAGCGCCTCCCCGGACAGGGCGAACACTGAAGCTTTCTTT. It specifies CASSASPDRANTEAFF. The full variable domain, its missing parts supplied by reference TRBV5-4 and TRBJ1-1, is ETGVTQSPTHLIKTRGQQVTLRCSSQSGHNTVSWYQQALGQGPQFIFQYYREEENGRGNFPPRFSGLQFPNYSSELNVNALELDDSALYLCASSASPDRANTEAFFGQGTRLTVV.

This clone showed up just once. CDR3 bases: TGTGCCAGCTCACTAACGCAGTTCGAGACCCAGTACTTC. As protein: CASSLTQFETQYF. The V and J genes are TRBV18 and TRBJ2-5; D is unclear. V lost 4 bases and J 5 bases, leaving 11 bases between the germline ends. Germline V gene data show CDR1 as KGHSH and CDR2 as LQKENI. This CDR3 region has 13 residues.

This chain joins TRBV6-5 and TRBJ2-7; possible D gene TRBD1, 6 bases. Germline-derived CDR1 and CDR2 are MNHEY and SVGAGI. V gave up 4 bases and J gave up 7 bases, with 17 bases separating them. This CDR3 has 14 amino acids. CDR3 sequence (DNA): TGTGCCAGCAGTTTCTCCCTGGACAGTCTAGAGCAGTACTTC. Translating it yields CASSFSLDSLEQYF.

DNA of the CDR3: TGTGCCAGCAGCTTGAAACTAGCGGGAGGGTTTGGAGAGACCCAGTACTTC. Translated: CASSLKLAGGFGETQYF. This sequence joins TRBV5-6 and TRBJ2-5, with TRBD2 identical over 13 bases. There are 17 residues in the CDR3. Germline loops: CDR1 SGHDT, CDR2 YYEEEE. Trimming at V came to 1 base and at J to 4 bases, leaving 7 bases not matched to a gene.

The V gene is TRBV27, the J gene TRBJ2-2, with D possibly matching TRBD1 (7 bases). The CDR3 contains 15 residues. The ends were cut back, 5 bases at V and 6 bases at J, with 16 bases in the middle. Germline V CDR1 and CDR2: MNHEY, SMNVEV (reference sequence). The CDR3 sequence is CASSGWRGRSGELFF. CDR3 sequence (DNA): TGTGCCAGCAGTGGGTGGAGGGGGCGATCCGGGGAGCTGTTTTTT.

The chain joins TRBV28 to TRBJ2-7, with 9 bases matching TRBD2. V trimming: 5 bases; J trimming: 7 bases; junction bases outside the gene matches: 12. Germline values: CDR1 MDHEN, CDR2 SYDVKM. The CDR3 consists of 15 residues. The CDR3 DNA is TGTGCCAGCAGTCTATCGGGACTAGCTCTAGGGGAGCAGTACTTC. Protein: CASSLSGLALGEQYF.

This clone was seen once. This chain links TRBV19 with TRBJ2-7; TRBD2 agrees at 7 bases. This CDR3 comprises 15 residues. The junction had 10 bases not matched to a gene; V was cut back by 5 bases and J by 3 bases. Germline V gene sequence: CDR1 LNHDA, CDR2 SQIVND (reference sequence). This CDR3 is CASSPRERGVYEQYF. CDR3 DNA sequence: TGTGCCAGTAGTCCTAGAGAGCGGGGTGTCTACGAGCAGTACTTC. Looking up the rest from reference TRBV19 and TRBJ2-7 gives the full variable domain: DGGITQSPKYLFRKEGQNVTLSCEQNLNHDAMYWYRQDPGQGLRLIYYSQIVNDFQKGDIAEGYSVSREKKESFPLTVTSAQKNPTAFYLCASSPRERGVYEQYFGPGTRLTVT.